A selection of T cell receptor beta chains follows, all from one sample in a study of shared clonotypes between healthy human individuals. Assay: immunoSEQ multiplex PCR; the TCRdb copy retains only in-frame clones and omits some. The table shows roughly 2,000,000 clones, with 85% to 95% occurring only once. Input material: naive CD8+ T cells sorted from blood. These receptors all stem from a man aged 18 to 29 in good health. CDR3s include the opening cysteine and the closing phenylalanine or tryptophan. The D gene is left open where the match is weak. The size entry is marked missing in some rows and otherwise reads once, few, many or a size class.

>TRBJ1-2|13|-|once|TRBV4-1
TGCGCCAGCAGCCAAGATTTAATCAATGGCTACACCTTC
CASSQDLINGYTF
>TRBJ1-1|15|-|-|TRBV15
TGTGCCACCAGCAGATCTTCCCGGGGTGACACTGAAGCTTTCTTT
CATSRSSRGDTEAFF
>TRBJ1-2|18|TRBD1|-|TRBV27
TGTGCCAGCAGTACGAACGGACAGGCCCTCTCCTCGGGCTATGGCTACACCTTC
CASSTNGQALSSGYGYTF
>TRBJ1-1|12|-|-|TRBV5-8
TGTGCCAGCAGCCCAAGGTGGGTCGAAGCTTTCTTT
CASSPRWVEAFF
>TRBJ2-3|12|-|-|TRBV30
TGTGCCTGGAGTGTACTGGGAGATACGCAGTATTTT
CAWSVLGDTQYF
>TRBJ2-7|13|-|-|TRBV7-9
TGTGCCAGCAGCTTAGTACACGGGTACGAGCAGTACTTC
CASSLVHGYEQYF
>TRBJ1-1|13|-|-|TRBV10-3
TGTGCCGCCTCCGGCGGGAAGAACACTGAAGCTTTCTTT
CAASGGKNTEAFF
>TRBJ1-3|19|-|-|TRBV7-9
TGTGCCAGCAGCTTAGCGGAGGGTTCTTCTTCCCGCGGCGGAAACACCATATATTTT
CASSLAEGSSSRGGNTIYF
>TRBJ2-7|15|TRBD1|-|TRBV30
TGTGCCTGGAGGCCCGGGACAGGGGATCCCTACGAGCAGTACTTC
CAWRPGTGDPYEQYF
>TRBJ2-5|16|TRBD2|-|TRBV6-5
TGTGCCAGCAGTTATCTAGCGGGAGACGCCGGGGAGACCCAGTACTTC
CASSYLAGDAGETQYF
>TRBJ2-7|15|-|-|TRBV4-1
TGCGCCAGCAGCCAAGGGTGGGTGGACGGATACGAGCAGTACTTC
CASSQGWVDGYEQYF
>TRBJ2-7|13|-|-|TRBV5-4
TGTGCCAGCAGCTTGGATCGTAGGACCGAGCAGTACTTC
CASSLDRRTEQYF
>TRBJ2-1|15|TRBD1|-|TRBV11-2
TGTGCCAGCAGCTCAAGGGACAGCTCCTACAATGAGCAGTTCTTC
CASSSRDSSYNEQFF
>TRBJ2-7|13|-|-|TRBV10-3
TGTGCCATCATCCGACAGACCTCCTACGAGCAGTACTTC
CAIIRQTSYEQYF
>TRBJ1-1|15|-|-|TRBV7-9
TGTGCCAGCAGCTTATTGGGGAGCGTGAACACTGAAGCTTTCTTT
CASSLLGSVNTEAFF